Listed below are T cell receptor beta chains from one sample, sequenced in a study of blood T cell repertoires in COVID-19. The method was immunoSEQ multiplex PCR; TCRdb's version includes in-frame clones alone and lacks a portion of them. Counted here are approximately 40,000 clones, around three quarters occurring once; the ten biggest clones make up around 40%. The sequenced material came from peripheral blood. The receptors here all came from an older man with active or convalescent COVID-19. Each CDR3 is given with its conserved first and last residue. D genes are given only for firm matches. Expanded clones are given a class, and other clones once, few, many or no size at all.

j_call v_call clone_size d_call cdr3_aa cdr3_nt
TRBJ1-2 TRBV4-2 few - CASSQDRSSYGYTF TGTGCCAGCAGCCAAGATCGGTCGAGCTATGGCTACACCTTC
TRBJ2-7 TRBV9 few TRBD2 CASSVGTSGSYEQYF TGTGCCAGCAGCGTAGGGACTAGCGGGAGCTACGAGCAGTACTTC
TRBJ2-7 TRBV19 few - CASSIVAESSYEQYF TGTGCCAGTAGTATAGTAGCGGAAAGCTCCTACGAGCAGTACTTC
TRBJ1-5 TRBV28 once - CASSFQAGVRNQPQHF TGTGCCAGCAGTTTTCAGGCAGGGGTTAGGAATCAGCCCCAGCATTTT
TRBJ2-2 TRBV5-1 - - CASSLGGLLAGELFF TGCGCCAGCAGCTTGGGGGGGCTGCTCGCCGGGGAGCTGTTTTTT
TRBJ1-2 TRBV7-8 - TRBD1 CASSFGQGGPYGYTF TGTGCCAGCAGCTTCGGACAGGGTGGGCCCTATGGCTACACCTTC
TRBJ1-3 TRBV15 few TRBD1 CATSTDRLLSGNTIYF TGTGCCACCAGCACGGACAGGTTACTCTCTGGAAACACCATATATTTT
TRBJ2-1 TRBV24-1 few TRBD2 CATSEETSGDNEQFF TGTGCCACCAGTGAGGAGACTAGCGGAGACAATGAGCAGTTCTTC
TRBJ2-7 TRBV28 once TRBD1 CASSQDRVPYEQYF TGTGCCAGCAGTCAGGACAGGGTGCCCTACGAGCAGTACTTC
TRBJ1-1 TRBV2 - - CASMRETEAFF TGTGCCAGCATGAGGGAGACTGAAGCTTTCTTT
TRBJ1-3 TRBV9 few - CASSAPGNSGNTIYF TGTGCCAGCAGCGCCCCGGGGAATTCTGGAAACACCATATATTTT
TRBJ2-5 TRBV4-1 - TRBD2 CASSPLGGRGEETQYF TGCGCCAGCAGCCCCCTCGGCGGGAGGGGAGAAGAGACCCAGTACTTC
TRBJ2-3 TRBV4-2 - TRBD2 CASSKRTSVTDTQYF TGTGCCAGCAGCAAACGGACTAGCGTCACAGATACGCAGTATTTT
TRBJ2-3 TRBV7-9 - TRBD1 CASSLPEGAIDTQYF TGTGCCAGCAGCTTACCAGAGGGGGCCATCGATACGCAGTATTTT
TRBJ2-1 TRBV9 - TRBD2 CASSVTGGPHNEQFF TGTGCCAGCAGCGTAACGGGGGGGCCCCACAATGAGCAGTTCTTC
TRBJ2-7 TRBV2 - - CASSQNGLFYEQYF TGTGCCAGCAGTCAAAATGGACTATTTTACGAGCAGTACTTC
TRBJ1-2 TRBV5-6 - TRBD1 CASSPGTANYGYTF TGTGCCAGCAGCCCGGGGACAGCTAACTATGGCTACACCTTC
TRBJ1-1 TRBV30 - TRBD1 CAWSKEDRGLTEAFF TGTGCCTGGAGTAAAGAGGACAGGGGGCTTACTGAAGCTTTCTTT
TRBJ1-5 TRBV27 - TRBD1 CASSRQGAMQPQHF TGTGCCAGCAGTCGACAGGGGGCGATGCAGCCCCAGCATTTT
TRBJ1-3 TRBV19 once TRBD1 CASLDPDRGPPGNTIYF TGTGCCAGCCTTGACCCCGACAGGGGGCCGCCTGGAAACACCATATATTTT
TRBJ2-2 TRBV30 few TRBD2 CASEGLANTGELFF TGTGCCTCTGAGGGACTAGCAAACACCGGGGAGCTGTTTTTT
TRBJ2-3 TRBV27 - - CASSNTIRTDTQYF TGTGCCAGCAGTAACACGATACGCACAGATACGCAGTATTTT
TRBJ2-1 TRBV7-3 - TRBD2 CASSSSGRDEQFF TGTGCCAGCAGCTCCAGCGGGAGGGATGAGCAGTTCTTC
TRBJ2-5 TRBV6-8 many TRBD2 CASLGGAGETQYF TGTGCCTCACTCGGGGGGGCCGGAGAGACCCAGTACTTC
TRBJ2-6 TRBV19 - TRBD1 CASSDPGQGSGANVLTF TGTGCCAGTAGTGATCCGGGACAGGGTTCTGGGGCCAACGTCCTGACTTTC
TRBJ2-3 TRBV6-4 - - CASAYREGDTQYF TGTGCCAGCGCCTACCGGGAAGGAGATACGCAGTATTTT
TRBJ1-1 TRBV24-1 - - CATSDHVSTEAFF TGTGCCACCAGTGACCACGTGAGCACTGAAGCTTTCTTT
TRBJ2-3 TRBV27 once TRBD2 CASSLRLAITDTQYF TGTGCCAGCAGTTTACGACTAGCGATCACAGATACGCAGTATTTT
TRBJ2-5 TRBV6-5 - - CASRFGQREETQYF TGTGCCAGCAGATTTGGACAGCGCGAAGAGACCCAGTACTTC
TRBJ2-3 TRBV5-1 - - CASSLLTGRTDTQYF TGCGCCAGCAGCTTGCTGACAGGGAGGACAGATACGCAGTATTTT
TRBJ2-7 TRBV2 - TRBD1 CATISSSNYKGQFVYEQYF TGTGCCACCATCTCCTCCTCGAATTATAAGGGACAGTTTGTCTACGAGCAGTACTTC
TRBJ2-1 TRBV11-3 few - CASSPRGGENEQFF TGTGCCAGCAGCCCTCGGGGTGGAGAGAATGAGCAGTTCTTC
TRBJ1-2 TRBV10-3 - TRBD1 CAISEPLTSGQALGYTF TGTGCCATCAGTGAGCCACTAACCTCCGGACAGGCCTTGGGCTACACCTTC
TRBJ1-6 TRBV5-1 - TRBD1 CASSLGTGVNSPLHF TGCGCCAGCAGCTTGGGGACAGGGGTCAATTCACCCCTCCACTTT
TRBJ2-3 TRBV9 - - CASSVGELPDTQYF TGTGCCAGCAGCGTAGGGGAGCTCCCAGATACGCAGTATTTT
TRBJ2-1 TRBV5-1 - - CASSLAQRNYNEQFF TGCGCCAGCAGCTTGGCACAGCGGAACTACAATGAGCAGTTCTTC
TRBJ2-4 TRBV7-9 - TRBD1 CASSQGQKNIQYF TGTGCCAGCAGTCAGGGACAGAAAAACATTCAGTACTTC
TRBJ2-2 TRBV19 - TRBD1 CASSRDRGGGELFF TGTGCCAGTAGTCGGGACAGGGGAGGCGGGGAGCTGTTTTTT
TRBJ2-1 TRBV7-9 once TRBD2 CASSLTLAGGLFFNEQFF TGTGCCAGCAGCTTAACTCTAGCGGGGGGGCTATTTTTCAATGAGCAGTTCTTC
TRBJ1-1 TRBV19 - - CASLRGTEAFF TGTGCCAGTCTCCGGGGCACTGAAGCTTTCTTT
TRBJ2-5 TRBV28 - - CASEGSGTYSQETQYF TGTGCCAGCGAGGGATCCGGGACATACTCCCAAGAGACCCAGTACTTC
TRBJ1-1 TRBV10-3 - - CAISESYRENTEAFF TGTGCCATCAGTGAGTCTTACAGGGAGAACACTGAAGCTTTCTTT
TRBJ2-3 TRBV9 - - CASSVRGDTQYF TGTGCCAGCAGCGTACGGGGGGATACGCAGTATTTT
TRBJ1-2 TRBV30 - - CAWSVSPGYGYTF TGTGCCTGGAGTGTAAGCCCGGGCTATGGCTACACCTTC
TRBJ2-3 TRBV2 - - CASRRRGGADTQYF TGTGCCAGCAGGAGAAGGGGGGGGGCCGATACGCAGTATTTT
TRBJ1-1 TRBV6-2/TRBV6-3 - - CASSRHQFMNTEAFF TGTGCCAGCAGTCGACACCAATTTATGAACACTGAAGCTTTCTTT
TRBJ2-7 TRBV28 once TRBD1 CASSPIVRDRGAYEQYF TGTGCCAGCAGTCCTATAGTCCGGGACAGGGGCGCCTACGAGCAGTACTTC
TRBJ1-5 TRBV7-2 - - CASSSIPGGTQHF TGTGCCAGCAGCTCAATACCGGGAGGAACCCAGCATTTT
TRBJ1-6 TRBV2 once - CASNRILLRGGSPLHF TGTGCCAGCAACAGGATCCTGCTGAGGGGGGGTTCACCCCTCCACTTT
TRBJ2-2 TRBV4-3 - TRBD2 CASSQQWGGTGELFF TGCGCCAGCAGCCAACAGTGGGGGGGCACCGGGGAGCTGTTTTTT
TRBJ2-2 TRBV7-6 - - CASSPPRDTLPGELFF TGTGCCAGCAGCCCGCCCAGGGACACCCTACCCGGGGAGCTGTTTTTT
TRBJ1-1 TRBV28 - TRBD1 CASRQGQPNTEAFF TGTGCCAGCAGGCAGGGACAGCCGAACACTGAAGCTTTCTTT
TRBJ2-1 TRBV7-8 - TRBD2 CASTRRPGTSSSYNEQFF TGTGCCAGCACGCGCAGACCCGGGACTAGCAGCTCCTACAATGAGCAGTTCTTC
TRBJ1-4 TRBV5-1 - - CASRAGTANEKLFF TGCGCCAGCAGAGCCGGGACTGCGAATGAAAAACTGTTTTTT
TRBJ2-7 TRBV14 - - CASSPPGSLEQYF TGTGCCAGCAGCCCACCGGGTTCCCTCGAGCAGTACTTC
TRBJ2-4 TRBV9 - TRBD2 CASSAAGTSGGIQYF TGTGCCAGCAGCGCCGCCGGGACTAGCGGGGGAATTCAGTACTTC
TRBJ1-5 TRBV2 - - CASSAMNRVSWPQHF TGTGCCAGCAGTGCAATGAATCGGGTTTCATGGCCCCAGCATTTT
TRBJ2-6 TRBV30 - TRBD2 CAWSPGTSNVLTF TGTGCCTGGAGTCCTGGGACTAGTAACGTCCTGACTTTC
TRBJ2-1 TRBV7-8 once TRBD2 CASSLGLDNEQFF TGTGCCAGCAGCCTAGGACTAGACAATGAGCAGTTCTTC
TRBJ2-3 TRBV9 - - CASSPRDFPSTDTQYF TGTGCCAGCAGCCCCCGGGACTTCCCTAGCACAGATACGCAGTATTTT